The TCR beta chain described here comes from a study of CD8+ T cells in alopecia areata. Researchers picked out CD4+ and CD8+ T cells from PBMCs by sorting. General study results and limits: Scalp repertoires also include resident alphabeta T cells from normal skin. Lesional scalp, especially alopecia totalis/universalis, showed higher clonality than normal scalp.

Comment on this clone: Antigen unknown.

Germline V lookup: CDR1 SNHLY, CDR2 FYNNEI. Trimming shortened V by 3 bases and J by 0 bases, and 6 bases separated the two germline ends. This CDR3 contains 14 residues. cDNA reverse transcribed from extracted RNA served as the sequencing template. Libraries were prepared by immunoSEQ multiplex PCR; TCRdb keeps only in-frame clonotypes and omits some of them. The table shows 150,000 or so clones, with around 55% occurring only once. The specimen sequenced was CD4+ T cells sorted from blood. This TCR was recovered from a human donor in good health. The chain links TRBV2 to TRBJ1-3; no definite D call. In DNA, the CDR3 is TGTGCCAGCAGTGAGGGCAGCTCTGGAAACACCATATATTTT. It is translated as CASSEGSSGNTIYF.